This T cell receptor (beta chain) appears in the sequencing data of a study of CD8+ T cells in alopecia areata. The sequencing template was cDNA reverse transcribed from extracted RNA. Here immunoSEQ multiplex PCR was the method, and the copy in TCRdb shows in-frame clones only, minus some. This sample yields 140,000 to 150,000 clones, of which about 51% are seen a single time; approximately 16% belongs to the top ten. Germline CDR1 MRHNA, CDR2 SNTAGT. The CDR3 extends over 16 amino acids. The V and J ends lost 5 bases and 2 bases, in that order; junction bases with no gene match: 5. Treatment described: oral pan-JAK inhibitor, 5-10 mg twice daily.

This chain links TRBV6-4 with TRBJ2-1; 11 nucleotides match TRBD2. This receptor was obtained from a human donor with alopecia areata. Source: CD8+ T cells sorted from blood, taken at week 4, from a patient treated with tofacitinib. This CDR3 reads CASSTSGGRTYNEQFF. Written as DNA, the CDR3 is TGTGCCAGCAGTACTAGCGGGGGCCGAACCTACAATGAGCAGTTCTTC.